The next 3 T cell receptor beta chains were all read from a single sample in a study of T cells in women clearing cervical HPV infection. Using immunoSEQ multiplex PCR, the repertoire was profiled, and TCRdb retains in-frame clones only, with some absent. This sample's table reports some 33,000 clones. Sequencing was done on a sample of blood buffy coat. These receptors were obtained from a woman between 18 and 75 years old with a cervical HPV16 infection that either progressed to CIN3+ or cleared (not recorded which).

Of note for this clone: Read sequence stops 3 residues before the CDR3 end, and the germline J gene provides the missing end. V is TRBV12-3 or TRBV12-4 and J is TRBJ2-2; D is unresolved. CDR3 size: 14 residues. The germline V and J ends were trimmed by 0 bases and 6 bases, with 8 bases remaining between them. The sequenced CDR3 bases are TGTGCCAGCAGTTTAGCCCAGGCAGCCGGGGAG. Translation: CASSLAQAAGE. The complete CDR3 sequence is CASSLAQAAGELFF.

Worth noting for this clone: The missing CDR3 end, 3 residues past where the read stops, is filled in from the germline J gene. This rearrangement joins TRBV28 to TRBJ2-5, with 8 bases matching TRBD2. The CDR3 has 15 amino acids. CDR1 MDHEN and CDR2 SYDVKM come from the germline V gene. With V trimmed by 3 bases and J by 5 bases, 8 bases remained unmatched. CDR3 sequence reads: CASSFRGGAVETQYF. Partial CDR3 DNA: TGTGCCAGCAGTTTTCGGGGGGGGGCAGTCGAGACC. Looking up the rest from reference TRBV28 and TRBJ2-5 gives the full variable domain: DVKVTQSSRYLVKRTGEKVFLECVQDMDHENMFWYRQDPGLGLRLIYFSYDVKMKEKGDIPEGYSVSREKKERFSLILESASTNQTSMYLCASSFRGGAVETQYFGPGTRLLVL.

On this clone itself: The CDR3 end is not reached by the read, which stops 3 residues before it; the germline J gene fills it in. This chain links TRBV5-5 with TRBJ1-1; D is undetermined. In germline, CDR1 is SGHKS, CDR2 YYEKEE (reference sequence). The V gene lost 7 bases and the J gene lost 3 bases, with 16 bases spanning the gap. The CDR3 sequence is 14 residues long. The sequenced CDR3 bases are TGTGCCAGCTTTGTACGAGCAACGTACACTGAA. Translating it yields CASFVRATYTE. The CDR3 reads in full as CASFVRATYTEAFF.